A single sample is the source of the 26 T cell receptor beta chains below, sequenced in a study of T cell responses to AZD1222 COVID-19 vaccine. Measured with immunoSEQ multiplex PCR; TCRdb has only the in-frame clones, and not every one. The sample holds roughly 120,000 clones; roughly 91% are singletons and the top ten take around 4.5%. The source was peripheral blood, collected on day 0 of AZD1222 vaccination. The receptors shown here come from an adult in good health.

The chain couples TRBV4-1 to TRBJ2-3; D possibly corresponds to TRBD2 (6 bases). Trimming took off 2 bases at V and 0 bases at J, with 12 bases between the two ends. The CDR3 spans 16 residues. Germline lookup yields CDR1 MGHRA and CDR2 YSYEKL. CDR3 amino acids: CASSQPNSGSTDTQYF. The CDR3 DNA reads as TGCGCCAGCAGCCAACCCAATAGCGGAAGCACAGATACGCAGTATTTT.

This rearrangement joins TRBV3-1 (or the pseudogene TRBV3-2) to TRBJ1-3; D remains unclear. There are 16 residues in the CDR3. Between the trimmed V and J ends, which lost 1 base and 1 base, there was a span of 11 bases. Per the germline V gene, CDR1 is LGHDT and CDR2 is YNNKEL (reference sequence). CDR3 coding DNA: TGTGCCAGCAGCCAAGCCAGGCTGGTATCTGGAAACACCATATATTTT. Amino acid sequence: CASSQARLVSGNTIYF.

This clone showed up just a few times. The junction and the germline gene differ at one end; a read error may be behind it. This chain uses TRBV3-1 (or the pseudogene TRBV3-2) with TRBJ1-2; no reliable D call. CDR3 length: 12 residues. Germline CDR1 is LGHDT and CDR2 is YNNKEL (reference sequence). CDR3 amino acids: CASSDGRYGHTF. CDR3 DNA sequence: TGTGCCAGCAGCGACGGGCGGTATGGCCACACCTTC.

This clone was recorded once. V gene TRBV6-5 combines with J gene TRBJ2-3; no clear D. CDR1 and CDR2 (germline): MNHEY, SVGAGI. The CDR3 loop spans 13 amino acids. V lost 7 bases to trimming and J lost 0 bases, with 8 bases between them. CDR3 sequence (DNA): TGTGCCAGCATCTCGACTAGCACAGATACGCAGTATTTT. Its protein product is CASISTSTDTQYF.

The CDR3 DNA follows: TGTGCCAGCAGGGGGACAGTCAGCTCCTACGAGCAGTACTTC. This sequence encodes CASRGTVSSYEQYF. The rearrangement uses TRBV5-5 and TRBJ2-7; 7 nucleotides match TRBD1. Germline CDR1 reads SGHKS; CDR2 reads YYEKEE (reference sequence). With V trimmed by 5 bases and J by 0 bases, 5 bases remained unmatched. The CDR3 runs to 14 residues.

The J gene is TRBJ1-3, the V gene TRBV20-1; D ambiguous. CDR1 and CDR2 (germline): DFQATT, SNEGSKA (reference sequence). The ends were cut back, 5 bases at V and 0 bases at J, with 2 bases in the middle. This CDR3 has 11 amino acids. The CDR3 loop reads CSAYSGNTIYF. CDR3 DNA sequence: TGCAGTGCTTACTCTGGAAACACCATATATTTT.

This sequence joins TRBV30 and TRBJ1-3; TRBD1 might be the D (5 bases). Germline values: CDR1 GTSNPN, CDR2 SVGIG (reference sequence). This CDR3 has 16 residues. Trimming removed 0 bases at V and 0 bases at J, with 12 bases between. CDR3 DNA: TGTGCCTGGAGTGTGGGGCATTCCATCTCTGGAAACACCATATATTTT. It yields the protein CAWSVGHSISGNTIYF.

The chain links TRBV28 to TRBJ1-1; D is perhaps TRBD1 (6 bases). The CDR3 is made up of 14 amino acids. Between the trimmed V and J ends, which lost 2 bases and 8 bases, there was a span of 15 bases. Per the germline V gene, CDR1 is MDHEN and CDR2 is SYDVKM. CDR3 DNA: TGTGCCAGCAGTTTAACCACAGGGACTGAAGAAGCTTTCTTT. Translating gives CASSLTTGTEEAFF.

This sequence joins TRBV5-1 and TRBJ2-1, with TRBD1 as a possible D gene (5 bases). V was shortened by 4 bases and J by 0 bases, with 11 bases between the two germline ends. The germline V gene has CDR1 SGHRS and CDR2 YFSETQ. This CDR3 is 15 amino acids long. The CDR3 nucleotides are TGCGCCAGCAGCATAGGACAAACCTCCTACAATGAGCAGTTCTTC. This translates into CASSIGQTSYNEQFF.

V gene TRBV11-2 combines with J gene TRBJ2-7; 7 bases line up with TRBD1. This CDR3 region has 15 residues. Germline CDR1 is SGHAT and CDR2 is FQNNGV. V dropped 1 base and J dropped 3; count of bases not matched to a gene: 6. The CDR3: CASSLAGGVIYEQYF. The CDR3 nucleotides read TGTGCCAGCAGCTTAGCAGGGGGTGTTATCTACGAGCAGTACTTC.

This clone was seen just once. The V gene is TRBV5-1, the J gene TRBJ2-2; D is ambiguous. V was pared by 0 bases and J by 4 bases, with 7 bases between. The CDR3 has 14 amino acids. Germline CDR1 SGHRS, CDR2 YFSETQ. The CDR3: CASSLGVSTGELFF. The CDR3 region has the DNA TGCGCCAGCAGCTTGGGAGTAAGCACCGGGGAGCTGTTTTTT.

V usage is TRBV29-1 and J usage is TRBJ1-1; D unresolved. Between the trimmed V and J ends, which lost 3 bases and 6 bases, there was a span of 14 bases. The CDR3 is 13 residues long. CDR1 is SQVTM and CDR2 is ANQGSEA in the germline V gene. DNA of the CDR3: TGCAGCGTTGAGGACTCACGCTGGCCTGAAGCTTTCTTT. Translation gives CSVEDSRWPEAFF.

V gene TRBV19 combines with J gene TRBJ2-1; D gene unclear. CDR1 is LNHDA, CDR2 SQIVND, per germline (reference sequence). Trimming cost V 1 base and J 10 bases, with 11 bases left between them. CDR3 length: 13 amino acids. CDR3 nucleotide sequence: TGTGCCAGTAGTATAGTCCTTGCCGGAGAGCAGTTCTTC. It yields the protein CASSIVLAGEQFF.

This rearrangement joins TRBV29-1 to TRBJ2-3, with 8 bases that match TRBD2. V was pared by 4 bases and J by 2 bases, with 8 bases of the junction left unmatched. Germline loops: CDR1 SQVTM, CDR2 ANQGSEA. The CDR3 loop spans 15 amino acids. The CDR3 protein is CSVGSGVAFTDTQYF. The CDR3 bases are TGCAGCGTTGGTAGCGGGGTGGCTTTCACAGATACGCAGTATTTT.

CDR3 nucleotides: TGTGCCAGCAGACGGGAAAGCACAGATACGCAGTATTTT. It translates to CASRRESTDTQYF. The V gene is TRBV7-9, the J gene TRBJ2-3; D might be TRBD2 (5 bases). The V end was cut by 6 bases, the J end by 0 bases, with 7 bases between. The CDR3 contains 13 residues. The germline gives CDR1 SEHNR, CDR2 FQNEAQ (reference sequence).

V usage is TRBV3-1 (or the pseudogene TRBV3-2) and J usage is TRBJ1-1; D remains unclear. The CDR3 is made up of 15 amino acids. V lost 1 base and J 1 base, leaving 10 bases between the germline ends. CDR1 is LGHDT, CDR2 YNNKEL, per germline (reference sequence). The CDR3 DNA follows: TGTGCCAGCAGCCAAGTTGCCCACTCGAACACTGAAGCTTTCTTT. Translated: CASSQVAHSNTEAFF.

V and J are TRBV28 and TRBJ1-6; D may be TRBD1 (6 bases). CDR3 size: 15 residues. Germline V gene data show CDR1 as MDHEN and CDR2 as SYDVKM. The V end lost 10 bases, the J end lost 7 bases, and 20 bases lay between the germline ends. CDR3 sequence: CATSTGQLRNSPLHF. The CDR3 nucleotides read TGTGCCACTTCGACCGGACAGCTGAGGAATTCACCCCTCCACTTT.

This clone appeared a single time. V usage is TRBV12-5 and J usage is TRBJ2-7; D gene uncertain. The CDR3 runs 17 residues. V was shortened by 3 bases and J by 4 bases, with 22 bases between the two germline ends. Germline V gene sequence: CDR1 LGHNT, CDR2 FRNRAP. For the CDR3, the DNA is TGTGCTAGTGGTTTCCGTCCCATCGGGTTCTCAAGTTACGAGCAGTACTTC. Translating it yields CASGFRPIGFSSYEQYF.

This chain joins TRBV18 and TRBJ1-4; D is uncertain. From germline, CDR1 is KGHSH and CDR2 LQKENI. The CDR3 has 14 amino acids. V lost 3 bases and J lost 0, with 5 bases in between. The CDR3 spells CASSPPSTNEKLFF. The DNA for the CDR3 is TGTGCCAGCTCACCCCCCTCAACTAATGAAAAACTGTTTTTT.

The CDR3 loop is CAWSPAGTSEQYF. Here the CDR3 DNA reads TGTGCCTGGAGTCCTGCAGGCACATCCGAGCAGTACTTC. The chain links TRBV30 to TRBJ2-7; D not certain. The CDR3 runs to 13 residues. The germline V and J ends were trimmed by 2 bases and 6 bases, with 14 bases remaining between them. In germline, CDR1 is GTSNPN, CDR2 SVGIG (reference sequence). The complete variable domain, with remaining parts taken from reference TRBV30 and TRBJ2-7, reads SQTIHQWPATLVQPVGSPLSLECTVEGTSNPNLYWYRQAAGRGLQLLFYSVGIGQISSEVPQNLSASRPQDRQFILSSKKLLLSDSGFYLCAWSPAGTSEQYFGPGTRLTVT.

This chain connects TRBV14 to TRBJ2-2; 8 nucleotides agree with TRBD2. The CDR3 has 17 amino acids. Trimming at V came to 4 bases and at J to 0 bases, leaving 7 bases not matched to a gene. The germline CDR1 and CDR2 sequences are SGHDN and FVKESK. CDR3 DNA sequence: TGTGCCAGCAGCCCGTTAGCGGGACTCGCGAACACCGGGGAGCTGTTTTTT. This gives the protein CASSPLAGLANTGELFF. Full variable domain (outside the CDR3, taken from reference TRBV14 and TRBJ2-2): EAGVTQFPSHSVIEKGQTVTLRCDPISGHDNLYWYRRVMGKEIKFLLHFVKESKQDESGMPNNRFLAERTGGTYSTLKVQPAELEDSGVYFCASSPLAGLANTGELFFGEGSRLTVL.

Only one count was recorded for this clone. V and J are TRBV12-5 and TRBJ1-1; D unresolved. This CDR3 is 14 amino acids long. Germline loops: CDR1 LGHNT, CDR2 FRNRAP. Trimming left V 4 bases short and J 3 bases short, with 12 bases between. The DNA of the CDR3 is TGTGCTAGTGGTTCCGCTCCAGCGGACACTGAAGCTTTCTTT. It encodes CASGSAPADTEAFF.

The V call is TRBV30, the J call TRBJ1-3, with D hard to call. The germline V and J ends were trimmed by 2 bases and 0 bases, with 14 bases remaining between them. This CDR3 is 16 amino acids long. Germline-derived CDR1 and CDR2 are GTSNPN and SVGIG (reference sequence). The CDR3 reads CAWSSPGVLSGNTIYF. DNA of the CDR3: TGTGCCTGGAGTTCCCCCGGGGTGCTCTCTGGAAACACCATATATTTT.

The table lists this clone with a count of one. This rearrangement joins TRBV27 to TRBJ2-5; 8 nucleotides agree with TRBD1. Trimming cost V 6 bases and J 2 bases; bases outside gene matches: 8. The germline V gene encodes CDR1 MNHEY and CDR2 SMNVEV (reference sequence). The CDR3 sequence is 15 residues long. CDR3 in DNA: TGTGCCAGCAGAGAGACAGGGGCCCTTCAAGAGACCCAGTACTTC. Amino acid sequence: CASRETGALQETQYF.

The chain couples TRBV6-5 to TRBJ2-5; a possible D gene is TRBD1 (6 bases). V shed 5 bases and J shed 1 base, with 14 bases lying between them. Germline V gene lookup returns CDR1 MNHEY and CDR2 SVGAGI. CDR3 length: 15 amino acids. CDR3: CASSRTVYLQETQYF. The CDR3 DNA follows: TGTGCCAGCAGTCGGACAGTTTATCTCCAAGAGACCCAGTACTTC.

The CDR3 spells CASSTHYEQYF. CDR3 in DNA: TGTGCCAGCAGCACCCACTACGAGCAGTACTTC. The V call is TRBV5-4, the J call TRBJ2-7; unclear D gene. From germline, CDR1 is SGHNT and CDR2 YYREEE (reference sequence). V lost 4 bases and J lost 3, with 5 bases in between. CDR3 length equals 11 residues.